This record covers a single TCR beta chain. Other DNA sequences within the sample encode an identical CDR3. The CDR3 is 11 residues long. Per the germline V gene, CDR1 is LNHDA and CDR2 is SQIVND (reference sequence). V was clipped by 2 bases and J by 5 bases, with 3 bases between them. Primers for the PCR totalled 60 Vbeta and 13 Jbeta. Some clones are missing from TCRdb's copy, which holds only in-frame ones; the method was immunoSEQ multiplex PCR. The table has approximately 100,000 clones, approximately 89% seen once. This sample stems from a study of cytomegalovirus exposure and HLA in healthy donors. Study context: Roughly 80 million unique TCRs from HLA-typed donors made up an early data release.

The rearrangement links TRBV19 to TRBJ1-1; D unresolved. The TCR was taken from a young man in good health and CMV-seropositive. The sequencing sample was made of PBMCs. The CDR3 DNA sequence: TGTGCCAGTAGTATACTAACTGAAGCTTTCTTT. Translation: CASSILTEAFF.